A selection of T cell receptor beta chains follows, all from one sample in a study of blood T cell repertoires in COVID-19. Repertoires were generated with immunoSEQ multiplex PCR, while TCRdb's copy carries only in-frame clones and drops some. Counted here are fewer than 300,000 clones, under 95% occurring once; the ten biggest clones make up under 3%. The source material was PBMCs or T cells enriched from blood (not recorded which). The receptor set was obtained from a woman aged 35 to 49 with acute COVID-19. CDR3s include the opening cysteine and the closing phenylalanine or tryptophan. The order of the fields is V gene, D gene, J gene, clone size, CDR3 protein, CDR3 DNA. A D gene is named only where the DNA matches it firmly. The size entry is marked missing in some rows and otherwise reads once, few, many or a size class.

v_gene: TRBV5-1; d_gene: TRBD1; j_gene: TRBJ2-6; abundance: once; CDR3aa: CASSRGQGAAGANVLTF; CDR3nt: TGCGCCAGCAGCCGGGGACAGGGGGCTGCTGGGGCCAACGTCCTGACTTTC
v_gene: TRBV27; d_gene: TRBD1; j_gene: TRBJ1-6; abundance: once; CDR3aa: CATRQGSVPNSPLHF; CDR3nt: TGTGCCACCAGACAGGGGTCGGTCCCTAATTCACCCCTCCACTTT
v_gene: TRBV4-3; d_gene: TRBD2; j_gene: TRBJ2-1; abundance: NA; CDR3aa: CASSPPPGLAGGPSVPYNEQFF; CDR3nt: TGCGCCAGCAGCCCACCCCCGGGACTAGCGGGAGGGCCATCGGTGCCCTACAATGAGCAGTTCTTC
v_gene: TRBV29-1; d_gene: NA; j_gene: TRBJ2-1; abundance: NA; CDR3aa: CSVVDSRNLNEQFF; CDR3nt: TGCAGCGTTGTCGACAGCCGTAATTTAAATGAGCAGTTCTTC
v_gene: TRBV4-2; d_gene: NA; j_gene: TRBJ2-5; abundance: NA; CDR3aa: CASSLGGAFETQYF; CDR3nt: TGTGCCAGCAGCCTTGGCGGCGCGTTTGAGACCCAGTACTTC
v_gene: TRBV4-2; d_gene: TRBD2; j_gene: TRBJ2-3; abundance: NA; CDR3aa: CASSRPSTSGSTDTQYF; CDR3nt: TGTGCCAGCAGCCGACCCTCGACTAGCGGAAGCACAGATACGCAGTATTTT
v_gene: TRBV5-1; d_gene: TRBD1; j_gene: TRBJ1-1; abundance: NA; CDR3aa: CASSLVTGGRNTEAFF; CDR3nt: TGCGCCAGCAGCTTAGTAACAGGGGGCAGGAACACTGAAGCTTTCTTT
v_gene: TRBV10-3; d_gene: TRBD1; j_gene: TRBJ1-2; abundance: NA; CDR3aa: CAISETKDRVLGYTF; CDR3nt: TGTGCCATCAGCGAAACTAAGGACAGGGTCTTGGGCTACACCTTC
v_gene: TRBV5-1; d_gene: NA; j_gene: TRBJ2-7; abundance: NA; CDR3aa: CASSGGTGNHF; CDR3nt: TGCGCCAGCAGCGGTGGGACTGGTAATCATTTC
v_gene: TRBV5-4; d_gene: NA; j_gene: TRBJ2-1; abundance: NA; CDR3aa: CASSFYGGLGEQFF; CDR3nt: TGTGCCAGCAGCTTCTACGGAGGTTTAGGGGAGCAGTTCTTC
v_gene: TRBV7-8; d_gene: NA; j_gene: TRBJ1-5; abundance: NA; CDR3aa: CASSRTDNQPQHF; CDR3nt: TGTGCCAGCAGCCGAACAGACAATCAGCCCCAGCATTTT
v_gene: TRBV6-2/TRBV6-3; d_gene: NA; j_gene: TRBJ2-1; abundance: NA; CDR3aa: CASSLLRMGEQFF; CDR3nt: TGTGCCAGCAGTCTACTGAGGATGGGTGAGCAGTTCTTC
v_gene: TRBV14; d_gene: TRBD1; j_gene: TRBJ2-1; abundance: NA; CDR3aa: CASSQAFGTGMNNEQFF; CDR3nt: TGTGCCAGCAGCCAAGCGTTTGGGACAGGGATGAACAATGAGCAGTTCTTC
v_gene: TRBV10-3; d_gene: NA; j_gene: TRBJ1-2; abundance: NA; CDR3aa: CAISESDQRGYTF; CDR3nt: TGTGCCATCAGTGAGTCAGATCAGCGGGGCTACACCTTC
v_gene: TRBV19; d_gene: TRBD1; j_gene: TRBJ1-2; abundance: NA; CDR3aa: CASSTGGAGNGYTF; CDR3nt: TGTGCCAGTAGCACAGGGGGCGCGGGGAATGGCTACACCTTC
v_gene: TRBV2; d_gene: NA; j_gene: TRBJ1-3; abundance: NA; CDR3aa: CASNAGLPLRGNTIYF; CDR3nt: TGTGCCAGCAACGCGGGCCTTCCGCTTCGGGGAAACACCATATATTTT
v_gene: TRBV10-3; d_gene: NA; j_gene: TRBJ1-1; abundance: NA; CDR3aa: CAISEPLGALNTEAFF; CDR3nt: TGTGCCATCAGTGAGCCGCTGGGAGCGCTGAACACTGAAGCTTTCTTT
v_gene: TRBV7-3; d_gene: TRBD2; j_gene: TRBJ2-3; abundance: NA; CDR3aa: CASSFSGATDTQYF; CDR3nt: TGTGCCAGCAGCTTTAGCGGGGCTACAGATACGCAGTATTTT
v_gene: TRBV15; d_gene: NA; j_gene: TRBJ1-2; abundance: NA; CDR3aa: CATSRDGGYTF; CDR3nt: TGTGCCACCAGCAGAGACGGTGGCTACACCTTC
v_gene: TRBV6-5; d_gene: TRBD1; j_gene: TRBJ2-7; abundance: NA; CDR3aa: CASSPGTGKYEQYF; CDR3nt: TGTGCCAGCAGTCCCGGGACAGGGAAGTACGAGCAGTACTTC
v_gene: TRBV2; d_gene: TRBD1; j_gene: TRBJ2-5; abundance: NA; CDR3aa: CASSLTGGRETQYF; CDR3nt: TGTGCCAGCAGTCTCACAGGGGGTAGGGAGACCCAGTACTTC
v_gene: TRBV27; d_gene: TRBD1; j_gene: TRBJ2-7; abundance: NA; CDR3aa: CASSTGTGGHEQYF; CDR3nt: TGTGCCAGCAGTACCGGGACAGGGGGCCACGAGCAGTACTTC
v_gene: TRBV2; d_gene: TRBD1; j_gene: TRBJ1-1; abundance: NA; CDR3aa: CANSRTGLNTEAFF; CDR3nt: TGTGCCAACTCCCGGACAGGCCTGAACACTGAAGCTTTCTTT
v_gene: TRBV13; d_gene: NA; j_gene: TRBJ1-2; abundance: NA; CDR3aa: CASSSRGRGTDGYTF; CDR3nt: TGTGCCAGCAGCTCCAGAGGCCGGGGAACGGATGGCTACACCTTC
v_gene: TRBV7-9; d_gene: NA; j_gene: TRBJ1-1; abundance: once; CDR3aa: CASSPSRGGNTEAFF; CDR3nt: TGTGCCAGCAGCCCTTCCCGAGGGGGGAACACTGAAGCTTTCTTT
v_gene: TRBV2; d_gene: TRBD1; j_gene: TRBJ1-2; abundance: many; CDR3aa: CASRKPGTGPNGYTF; CDR3nt: TGTGCCAGCAGGAAACCCGGGACAGGACCTAACGGCTACACCTTC
v_gene: TRBV21-1; d_gene: NA; j_gene: TRBJ2-1; abundance: NA; CDR3aa: CASSKGGGKRKSYNEQFF; CDR3nt: TGTGCCAGCAGCAAAGGGGGGGGAAAGAGAAAGTCCTACAATGAGCAGTTCTTC
v_gene: TRBV10-3; d_gene: TRBD2; j_gene: TRBJ2-1; abundance: NA; CDR3aa: CAISELAGHNEQFF; CDR3nt: TGTGCCATCAGTGAACTAGCGGGACACAATGAGCAGTTCTTC
v_gene: TRBV12-5; d_gene: TRBD1; j_gene: TRBJ1-5; abundance: NA; CDR3aa: CASGPGTVLSNQPQHF; CDR3nt: TGTGCTAGTGGCCCTGGGACAGTCCTAAGCAATCAGCCCCAGCATTTT
v_gene: TRBV7-9; d_gene: NA; j_gene: TRBJ2-5; abundance: NA; CDR3aa: CASSLRTEQETQYF; CDR3nt: TGTGCCAGCAGCTTAAGGACAGAGCAAGAGACCCAGTACTTC
v_gene: TRBV2; d_gene: TRBD2; j_gene: TRBJ2-1; abundance: NA; CDR3aa: CASSVAGPRYNEQFF; CDR3nt: TGTGCCAGTTCCGTAGCGGGTCCTAGATACAATGAGCAGTTCTTC
v_gene: TRBV6-1; d_gene: NA; j_gene: TRBJ1-1; abundance: NA; CDR3aa: CASSEVRGGRTEAFF; CDR3nt: TGTGCCAGCAGTGAAGTAAGGGGAGGGAGGACTGAAGCTTTCTTT
v_gene: TRBV6-5; d_gene: TRBD1; j_gene: TRBJ1-2; abundance: NA; CDR3aa: CASRYTGTGTYTF; CDR3nt: TGTGCCAGCAGGTACACCGGGACAGGGACCTACACCTTC
v_gene: TRBV5-5; d_gene: NA; j_gene: TRBJ1-2; abundance: NA; CDR3aa: CASSLQEAAWSGYTF; CDR3nt: TGTGCCAGCAGCCTACAAGAGGCGGCATGGAGTGGCTACACCTTC
v_gene: TRBV6-5; d_gene: NA; j_gene: TRBJ2-1; abundance: NA; CDR3aa: CASRGIDRHNEQFF; CDR3nt: TGTGCCAGCAGGGGGATAGACAGACACAATGAGCAGTTCTTC
v_gene: TRBV5-4; d_gene: NA; j_gene: TRBJ1-2; abundance: NA; CDR3aa: CASSLAAGNYGYTF; CDR3nt: TGTGCCAGCAGCTTGGCGGCAGGGAACTATGGCTACACCTTC
v_gene: TRBV19; d_gene: TRBD1; j_gene: TRBJ1-5; abundance: NA; CDR3aa: CASTPSVGTGRLQPQHF; CDR3nt: TGTGCCAGTACTCCTTCCGTGGGGACAGGAAGGCTTCAGCCCCAGCATTTT
v_gene: TRBV5-6; d_gene: TRBD1; j_gene: TRBJ1-2; abundance: NA; CDR3aa: CASSPGQGEYTF; CDR3nt: TGTGCCAGCAGCCCGGGACAGGGGGAGTACACCTTC
v_gene: TRBV6-1; d_gene: NA; j_gene: TRBJ1-6; abundance: NA; CDR3aa: CASSDPPNNSPLHF; CDR3nt: TGTGCCAGCAGTGATCCCCCAAATAATTCACCCCTCCACTTT
v_gene: TRBV5-5; d_gene: TRBD1; j_gene: TRBJ1-5; abundance: NA; CDR3aa: CASSVGTGNQPQHF; CDR3nt: TGTGCCAGCAGCGTCGGGACAGGCAATCAGCCCCAGCATTTT
v_gene: TRBV19; d_gene: NA; j_gene: TRBJ1-1; abundance: NA; CDR3aa: CASSMPGVNTEAFF; CDR3nt: TGTGCCAGTAGTATGCCCGGTGTGAACACTGAAGCTTTCTTT
v_gene: TRBV4-1; d_gene: TRBD1; j_gene: TRBJ2-3; abundance: NA; CDR3aa: CASSQEGTALDTQYF; CDR3nt: TGCGCCAGCAGCCAAGAGGGGACAGCACTAGATACGCAGTATTTT
v_gene: TRBV29-1; d_gene: NA; j_gene: TRBJ1-3; abundance: NA; CDR3aa: CSVVARDTIYF; CDR3nt: TGCAGCGTTGTGGCACGGGACACCATATATTTT
v_gene: TRBV4-3; d_gene: NA; j_gene: TRBJ2-7; abundance: once; CDR3aa: CASSQDRPESWWGGTLSYEQYF; CDR3nt: TGCGCCAGCAGCCAAGATCGCCCTGAAAGCTGGTGGGGTGGGACACTGTCCTACGAGCAGTACTTC
v_gene: TRBV5-4; d_gene: TRBD2; j_gene: TRBJ2-5; abundance: NA; CDR3aa: CASSGAGGGQETQYF; CDR3nt: TGTGCCAGCAGTGGAGCGGGAGGGGGTCAAGAGACCCAGTACTTC
v_gene: TRBV7-9; d_gene: TRBD1; j_gene: TRBJ1-6; abundance: NA; CDR3aa: CASSLGPGGTLHF; CDR3nt: TGTGCCAGCAGCTTAGGGCCAGGGGGGACCCTCCACTTT
v_gene: TRBV23-1; d_gene: NA; j_gene: TRBJ1-5; abundance: NA; CDR3aa: CASSQRGRLRSNQPQHF; CDR3nt: TGCGCCAGCAGTCAACGGGGAAGACTAAGGAGCAATCAGCCCCAGCATTTT
v_gene: TRBV10-3; d_gene: TRBD2; j_gene: TRBJ2-3; abundance: NA; CDR3aa: CAISLSGSTDTQYF; CDR3nt: TGTGCCATCAGCCTGAGCGGGAGTACCGATACGCAGTATTTT
v_gene: TRBV24-1; d_gene: NA; j_gene: TRBJ1-1; abundance: NA; CDR3aa: CATSDRGNTEAFF; CDR3nt: TGTGCCACCAGTGATCGAGGGAACACTGAAGCTTTCTTT